The 28 T cell receptor beta chains listed next were all sequenced from one sample in a study of blood T cell repertoires in COVID-19. The data were produced by immunoSEQ multiplex PCR, yet TCRdb's version contains in-frame clones alone and is incomplete. The sample has roughly 60,000 clones; 90% to 95% are singletons. The sample comprised peripheral blood. Source of these receptors: a man aged 45-65 years with active COVID-19.

This clone was detected once. The chain recombines TRBV7-6 with TRBJ2-5, with 9 bases fitting TRBD2. V dropped 5 bases and J dropped 4; count of bases not matched to a gene: 14. Per germline, CDR1 SGHVS and CDR2 FNYEAQ. CDR3 length: 17 amino acids. The CDR3 loop is CASSGRQRERGAETQYF. CDR3 in DNA: TGTGCCAGCAGCGGCCGGCAACGGGAGCGGGGGGCAGAGACCCAGTACTTC. Drawing the rest from reference TRBV7-6 and TRBJ2-5, the complete variable domain is GAGVSQSPRYKVTKRGQDVALRCDPISGHVSLYWYRQALGQGPEFLTYFNYEAQQDKSGLPNDRFSAERPEGSISTLTIQRTEQRDSAMYRCASSGRQRERGAETQYFGPGTRLLVL.

The chain joins TRBV15 to TRBJ1-1; D remains ambiguous. The CDR3 is 15 residues long. Germline V lookup: CDR1 LNHNV, CDR2 YYDKDF (reference sequence). The V end lost 1 base, the J end lost 0 bases, and 9 bases lay between the germline ends. The CDR3 here is CATSRVRVVNTEAFF. CDR3 sequence (DNA): TGTGCCACCAGCAGAGTGAGAGTTGTGAACACTGAAGCTTTCTTT. Full variable domain (remainder filled in from reference TRBV15 and TRBJ1-1): DAMVIQNPRYQVTQFGKPVTLSCSQTLNHNVMYWYQQKSSQAPKLLFHYYDKDFNNEADTPDNFQSRRPNTSFCFLDIRSPGLGDTAMYLCATSRVRVVNTEAFFGQGTRLTVV.

The chain is built from TRBV7-2 and TRBJ2-5; 11 bases map to TRBD2. The CDR3 consists of 16 residues. CDR1 is SGHTA and CDR2 is FQGNSA in the germline V gene. V was clipped by 5 bases and J by 1 base; unmatched bases: 6. This CDR3 reads CASSHSSGGGQETQYF. The DNA for the CDR3 is TGTGCCAGCAGCCACAGTAGCGGGGGGGGCCAAGAGACCCAGTACTTC.

The genes are TRBV7-3 and TRBJ2-2; 11 nucleotides align to TRBD2. The CDR3 runs to 14 residues. Looked up from germline, CDR1 is SGHTA and CDR2 is FQGTGA. The V segment lost 3 bases and the J segment 7 bases; nucleotides outside the gene matches: 1. This CDR3 is CASSLTSGNGELFF. The CDR3 nucleotides are TGTGCCAGCAGCTTGACTAGCGGGAACGGGGAGCTGTTTTTT.

This rearrangement joins TRBV9 to TRBJ2-3; 9 positions match TRBD2. Germline V lookup: CDR1 SGDLS, CDR2 YYNGEE. The CDR3 runs 17 residues. V lost 2 bases to trimming and J lost 2 bases; unmatched junction nucleotides: 9. As DNA, the CDR3 is TGTGCCAGCAGCGTTGGCGGGAGGGTTGTCTTCACAGATACGCAGTATTTT. Translated, it gives CASSVGGRVVFTDTQYF.

The chain is built from TRBV4-1 and TRBJ2-2; 9 bases map to TRBD2. Germline lookup yields CDR1 MGHRA and CDR2 YSYEKL. CDR3 length: 15 residues. J gave up 4 bases and V 6 bases, and 6 bases lay outside the gene matches. The CDR3, as DNA: TGCGCCAGCAGGCGGGGGGGCGGGGGCACCGGGGAGCTGTTTTTT. Its translation: CASRRGGGGTGELFF.

This sequence joins TRBV7-8 and TRBJ2-6; D perhaps matches TRBD1 (5 bases). V was clipped by 4 bases and J by 0 bases, with 10 bases between them. CDR3 length equals 16 residues. The V gene's germline CDR1 is SGHVS and CDR2 FQNEAQ. Here the CDR3 reads CASSSNRFSGANVLTF. DNA for the CDR3: TGTGCCAGCAGCTCGAACAGGTTCTCTGGGGCCAACGTCCTGACTTTC.

The chain joins TRBV4-1 to TRBJ1-5; D remains ambiguous. The CDR3 is made up of 14 amino acids. Trimming stripped 1 base from V and 7 bases from J, with 11 bases between. CDR1 is MGHRA and CDR2 is YSYEKL in the germline V gene. Here the CDR3 DNA reads TGCGCCAGCAGCCAAGGGGCGCGGGGACAGCCCCAGCATTTT. It translates to CASSQGARGQPQHF.

The chain employs TRBV19 and TRBJ2-5, with 11 nucleotides matching TRBD2. Germline assignment: CDR1 LNHDA and CDR2 SQIVND (reference sequence). This CDR3 is 18 amino acids long. V trimming: 3 bases; J trimming: 4 bases; junction bases outside the gene matches: 13. CDR3 sequence: CASSIGSLAGDRAETQYF. The CDR3, as DNA: TGTGCCAGTAGTATCGGCTCACTAGCGGGAGATAGGGCAGAGACCCAGTACTTC.

A word on this clone: The same CDR3 arises from other DNA sequences in this sample as well. The chain joins TRBV18 to TRBJ2-5; tentatively, D is TRBD1 (6 bases). This CDR3 contains 13 residues. Trimming removed 4 bases at V and 2 bases at J, with 8 bases between. CDR1 and CDR2 from the germline V gene are KGHSH and LQKENI. CDR3 loop: CASSRGQQETQYF. The CDR3 nucleotides read TGTGCCAGCTCACGAGGACAGCAAGAGACCCAGTACTTC.

The chain employs TRBV6-2 or TRBV6-3 and TRBJ2-7; 12 bases align to TRBD2. CDR1 is MNHEY, CDR2 SVGEGT, per germline. This CDR3 is 16 amino acids long. The V and J ends lost 2 bases and 5 bases, in that order; junction bases with no gene match: 7. The CDR3 is CASSYQGLAGRNEQYF. DNA of the CDR3: TGTGCCAGCAGTTACCAAGGACTAGCGGGGCGGAACGAGCAGTACTTC.

This chain links TRBV6-2 or TRBV6-3 with TRBJ1-1; TRBD1 might be the D (6 bases). The V and J ends lost 5 bases and 5 bases respectively, with 18 bases between them. Germline assignment: CDR1 MNHEY and CDR2 SVGEGT. This CDR3 region has 15 residues. CDR3 sequence: CASSRSGVLGTEAFF. CDR3 in DNA: TGTGCCAGCAGTAGATCAGGGGTCTTGGGAACTGAAGCTTTCTTT.

V and J are TRBV28 and TRBJ2-7; 11 bases match TRBD1. The CDR3 extends over 15 amino acids. Germline V CDR1 and CDR2: MDHEN, SYDVKM. After removal of 6 bases from V and 5 bases from J, the junction contained 9 bases not matched to a gene. The CDR3: CASRSYGQGANEQYF. The CDR3 coding sequence is TGTGCCAGCAGGTCCTATGGACAGGGGGCAAACGAGCAGTACTTC.

The chain recombines TRBV6-5 with TRBJ2-2; possible D gene TRBD1, 6 bases. The CDR3 contains 12 residues. V was trimmed by 6 bases and J by 8 bases, leaving 10 bases between them. From germline, CDR1 is MNHEY and CDR2 SVGAGI. CDR3 bases: TGTGCCAGCAGCCAGACAGGTGGGGAGCTGTTTTTT. Protein: CASSQTGGELFF.

The chain combines TRBV19 with TRBJ1-4, with 7 bases aligning to TRBD1. Per the germline V gene, CDR1 is LNHDA and CDR2 is SQIVND (reference sequence). V lost 7 bases and J lost 8; bases outside the gene matches: 10. The CDR3 spans 14 residues. CDR3 amino acids: CASTAGTVGEKLFF. The CDR3 coding sequence is TGTGCCAGTACCGCCGGGACAGTAGGAGAAAAACTGTTTTTT.

The chain recombines TRBV28 with TRBJ1-1; D remains unclear. The germline CDR1 and CDR2 sequences are MDHEN and SYDVKM. The CDR3 is 12 amino acids. V was shortened by 5 bases and J by 8 bases, with 12 bases between the two germline ends. The CDR3 here is CASSLTKREAFF. CDR3 DNA: TGTGCCAGCAGTCTCACGAAACGGGAAGCTTTCTTT.

V usage is TRBV2 and J usage is TRBJ1-2; 10 nucleotides match TRBD1. CDR1 is SNHLY, CDR2 FYNNEI, per germline. This CDR3 is built from 14 residues. Trimming at V came to 6 bases and at J to 6 bases, leaving 7 bases not matched to a gene. The CDR3 is CASRGQGSLDGYTF. CDR3 DNA sequence: TGTGCCAGCAGGGGACAGGGGTCTTTGGATGGCTACACCTTC.

This clone has just a few counts. The rearrangement uses TRBV5-1 and TRBJ2-7; 9 positions agree with TRBD2. The length of the CDR3 is 18 residues. V shed 4 bases and J 4 bases; nucleotides not matched to a gene: 18. Germline loops: CDR1 SGHRS, CDR2 YFSETQ. CDR3 nucleotide sequence: TGCGCCAGCAGCACCGGGACGTCAGCGGGAGGACGCTCTTACGAGCAGTACTTC. This translates into CASSTGTSAGGRSYEQYF. Based on the CDR3 plus reference TRBV5-1 and TRBJ2-7, the full variable domain is KAGVTQTPRYLIKTRGQQVTLSCSPISGHRSVSWYQQTPGQGLQFLFEYFSETQRNKGNFPGRFSGRQFSNSRSEMNVSTLELGDSALYLCASSTGTSAGGRSYEQYFGPGTRLTVT.

CDR3 sequence: CASSNRGYEQYF. Here the CDR3 DNA reads TGTGCCAGCTCAAACAGGGGCTACGAGCAGTACTTC. The chain uses TRBV18 and TRBJ2-7; 7 bases align to TRBD1. This CDR3 is 12 amino acids long. J was trimmed by 3 bases and V by 5 bases; bases with no gene match: 1. Germline CDR1 KGHSH, CDR2 LQKENI.

The rearrangement links TRBV4-2 to TRBJ2-5; 8 bases align to TRBD1. Germline V gene sequence: CDR1 LGHNA, CDR2 YNFKEQ. The CDR3 runs to 16 residues. The V gene end was trimmed by 0 bases and the J gene end by 4 bases; junction bases not matched to a gene: 7. CDR3: CASSQDSGQGRETQYF. CDR3 coding DNA: TGTGCCAGCAGCCAAGATAGTGGACAGGGAAGAGAGACCCAGTACTTC.

The chain recombines TRBV28 with TRBJ1-4; D is undetermined. The CDR3 has 14 residues. CDR1 and CDR2 (germline): MDHEN, SYDVKM. Deletions cut 7 bases from V and 0 bases from J, with 9 bases between. CDR3 sequence (DNA): TGTGCCAGCACCCTGTTTGCAACTAATGAAAAACTGTTTTTT. Amino acid sequence: CASTLFATNEKLFF.

The chain uses TRBV4-3 and TRBJ2-2, with TRBD2 identical over 9 bases. J was trimmed by 0 bases and V by 0 bases; bases with no gene match: 5. The CDR3 length is 18 residues. Germline V lookup: CDR1 LGHNA, CDR2 YSLEER. The chain's CDR3 is CASSQEWASGANTGELFF. DNA of the CDR3: TGCGCCAGCAGCCAAGAGTGGGCTAGCGGGGCGAACACCGGGGAGCTGTTTTTT.

The CDR3 sequence is CASSQGDRGEPQYF. Here the CDR3 DNA reads TGTGCCAGCAGCCAAGGGGACAGGGGTGAACCCCAGTACTTC. This chain joins TRBV3-1 (or the pseudogene TRBV3-2) and TRBJ2-5, with TRBD1 identical over 10 bases. Trimming removed 1 base from V and 9 bases from J; junction bases left unmatched: 5. Germline CDR1 and CDR2: LGHDT and YNNKEL (reference sequence). The CDR3 sequence is 14 residues long.

This clone came up once. CDR3 DNA sequence: TGTGCCAGCAGCCCCGGAGAGCCTGAAGCTTTCTTT. Its protein is CASSPGEPEAFF. The chain employs TRBV7-9 and TRBJ1-1, with D unresolved. The CDR3 has 12 residues. Trimming stripped 5 bases from V and 6 bases from J, with 10 bases between. Looked up from germline, CDR1 is SEHNR and CDR2 is FQNEAQ (reference sequence).

This clone came up once. This chain uses TRBV5-4 with TRBJ1-2; TRBD1 agrees at 7 bases. V gave up 1 base and J gave up 7 bases; unmatched junction bases: 1. CDR1 and CDR2 (germline): SGHNT, YYREEE (reference sequence). The CDR3 covers 12 residues. CDR3 sequence: CASSLTGAGYTF. DNA for the CDR3: TGTGCCAGCAGCTTGACAGGGGCTGGCTACACCTTC.

The chain couples TRBV7-9 to TRBJ2-5, with 7 bases that match TRBD2. The junction had 2 bases not matched to a gene; V was cut back by 0 bases and J by 1 base. There are 15 residues in the CDR3. CDR1 and CDR2 (germline): SEHNR, FQNEAQ (reference sequence). The CDR3 loop reads CASSLAASGQETQYF. As DNA, the CDR3 is TGTGCCAGCAGCTTAGCGGCTAGCGGCCAAGAGACCCAGTACTTC.

V usage is TRBV30 and J usage is TRBJ2-6, with D tentatively TRBD1 (5 bases). The CDR3 spans 15 residues. V lost 1 base, J lost 4 bases, and 11 bases lay in between. The germline CDR1 and CDR2 sequences are GTSNPN and SVGIG (reference sequence). Here the CDR3 DNA reads TGTGCCTGGAGTGCTCAGGGTGGCGGGGCCAACGTCCTGACTTTC. Translation: CAWSAQGGGANVLTF.

This chain links TRBV25-1 with TRBJ2-2, with D perhaps TRBD2 (7 bases). Trimming took off 8 bases at V and 5 bases at J, with 15 bases between the two ends. The germline V gene encodes CDR1 MGHDK and CDR2 SYGVNS. CDR3 size: 14 residues. The CDR3 sequence: CASEGRGNTGELFF. CDR3 nucleotides: TGTGCCAGCGAGGGGAGGGGGAATACCGGGGAGCTGTTTTTT. Variable domain in full (rest from reference TRBV25-1 and TRBJ2-2): EADIYQTPRYLVIGTGKKITLECSQTMGHDKMYWYQQDPGMELHLIHYSYGVNSTEKGDLSSESTVSRIRTEHFPLTLESARPSHTSQYLCASEGRGNTGELFFGEGSRLTVL.